This TCR beta chain was captured by sequencing in a study of cytomegalovirus exposure and HLA in healthy donors. PCR involved 60 Vbeta and 13 Jbeta primers. Measured with immunoSEQ multiplex PCR; TCRdb has only the in-frame clones, and not every one. Of 150,000 or so clones listed, roughly four fifths are singletons. Trimming shortened V by 5 bases and J by 8 bases, and 15 bases separated the two germline ends. Germline CDR1 and CDR2: MNHEY and SVGAGI. The CDR3 extends over 13 amino acids. This sequence joins TRBV6-5 and TRBJ1-2; no reliable D call. Sequenced sample: PBMCs. This sequence originates from a woman aged 40-49 years in good health and CMV-seronegative. The CDR3 DNA sequence: TGTGCCAGCAGTCGGAGGCACGGGAGCGGCTACACCTTC. Translating gives CASSRRHGSGYTF.